The clone carrying this TCR beta chain was counted a single time. Its antigen remains unidentified. Carried by the TCR beta cDNA libraries were unique molecular identifiers. Each sample of roughly 0.9 to 10 million input T cells yielded 500,000 or so cDNA molecules, so each molecule approximated one T cell. From the PCR reads, TCRdb called clonotypes with MiXCR, one entry per CDR3 protein. The table records a few hundred thousand distinct CDR3 sequences, approximately 33% of them present only once. J gave up 6 bases and V 0 bases, and 3 bases lay outside the gene matches. Germline CDR1 SGHRS, CDR2 YFSETQ. There are 14 residues in the CDR3. These data come from a study of post-analysis software for immune sequencing data. Study-level information: Some patients lacked subtype; others had relapsing-remitting, secondary progressive or progressive-relapsing disease.

Findings and caveats of the study: Relative to controls, patients had five TRBV segments at higher frequency, with TRBV5-6, TRBV5-1 and TRBV20-1 among these. People with multiple sclerosis had a significantly lower normalized Chao1 diversity than controls did. When the samples were clustered directly with F measure, those that had been prepared in the same batch showed strong co-clustering.

V gene TRBV5-1 combines with J gene TRBJ1-2; TRBD1 matches at 9 bases. This sequence originates from a girl under 18 with multiple sclerosis. Sequences were obtained from blood. The CDR3 region is CASSLEGQGDGYTF. The CDR3 DNA reads TGCGCCAGCAGCTTGGAGGGACAGGGAGATGGCTACACCTTC.